This T cell receptor beta chain was captured by sequencing in a study of blood T cell repertoires in COVID-19. The wider study: Sites across the United States, Italy and Spain contributed samples from acute and convalescent COVID-19.

This CDR3 has 14 amino acids. V trimming: 6 bases; J trimming: 1 base; junction bases outside the gene matches: 6. Germline V gene lookup returns CDR1 SGHVS and CDR2 FNYEAQ. Sequencing was performed with immunoSEQ multiplex PCR; in TCRdb, only in-frame clones are kept and a portion is missing. The sample contains fewer than 250,000 clones, 80% to 85% of which appear only once. The specimen sequenced was peripheral blood. This TCR derives from an elderly woman with COVID-19, enrolled during active disease. The rearrangement joins TRBV7-6 to TRBJ2-7; 7 bases agree with TRBD1. The DNA for the CDR3 is TGTGCCAGCAGTCTTAGACAGGGTTCCTACGAGCAGTACTTC. It is translated as CASSLRQGSYEQYF.